Each of the 22 T cell receptor beta chains below was sequenced from the same sample in a study of shared clonotypes between healthy human individuals. The data were produced by immunoSEQ multiplex PCR, yet TCRdb's version contains in-frame clones alone and is incomplete. The table lists about 2.4 million clones, roughly 93% of them singletons, with roughly 0.36% in the top ten. The sequenced sample was naive CD4+ T cells from PBMCs. Subset reported: CD45RA+ positively selected. These receptors originate from a man aged 18 to 35 in good health. Some clones in this sample may be carry-over from other donors' samples.

Points on this clone: Other DNA sequences of this sample code for an identical CDR3. This sequence joins TRBV29-1 and TRBJ1-1; 8 bases map to TRBD1. This CDR3 is 13 amino acids long. Germline-derived CDR1 and CDR2 are SQVTM and ANQGSEA. V was clipped by 4 bases and J by 0 bases; unmatched bases: 1. This chain's CDR3 is CSVVRGLNTEAFF. CDR3 nucleotides: TGCAGCGTTGTCAGGGGGCTGAACACTGAAGCTTTCTTT.

This chain uses TRBV7-2 with TRBJ1-4, with D possibly being TRBD1 (5 bases). The CDR3 length is 14 residues. Germline CDR1 is SGHTA and CDR2 is FQGNSA. V shed 8 bases and J shed 4 bases, with 14 bases lying between them. CDR3 sequence reads: CASGATVINEKLFF. The DNA of the CDR3 is TGTGCCAGCGGGGCCACGGTGATTAATGAAAAACTGTTTTTT.

The chain employs TRBV14 and TRBJ1-1; D is ambiguous. The CDR3 consists of 14 residues. Trimming removed 6 bases from V and 0 bases from J, with 11 bases in between. The germline gives CDR1 SGHDN, CDR2 FVKESK. This chain's CDR3 is CASSDYDLNTEAFF. As DNA, the CDR3 is TGTGCCAGCAGTGATTACGATCTGAACACTGAAGCTTTCTTT.

V usage is TRBV7-9 and J usage is TRBJ2-1, with 7 nucleotides matching TRBD1. Germline CDR1 SEHNR, CDR2 FQNEAQ (reference sequence). This CDR3 has 16 residues. Trimming at V came to 5 bases and at J to 1 base, leaving 8 bases not matched to a gene. The CDR3 region has the DNA TGTGCCAGCAGCCCATCCCAGGGGGAGTCCTACAATGAGCAGTTCTTC. Protein product: CASSPSQGESYNEQFF.

The V gene is TRBV28, the J gene TRBJ2-3; 7 bases are shared with TRBD2. Germline loops: CDR1 MDHEN, CDR2 SYDVKM. The CDR3 extends over 16 amino acids. J was trimmed by 1 base and V by 6 bases; bases with no gene match: 10. CDR3 coding DNA: TGTGCCAGCAGCTCCCCTGGGGGGGGACGCACAGATACGCAGTATTTT. The encoded protein is CASSSPGGGRTDTQYF.

V gene TRBV7-3 combines with J gene TRBJ2-2, with 10 positions matching TRBD1. The CDR3 runs to 16 residues. From germline, CDR1 is SGHTA and CDR2 FQGTGA. J lost 7 bases, V lost 2 bases, and 7 bases had no gene match. The CDR3 reads CASSLGQGVGGGELFF. CDR3 coding DNA: TGTGCCAGCAGCTTAGGACAGGGGGTCGGCGGCGGGGAGCTGTTTTTT.

This clone was seen just once. The gene calls are TRBV6-1 and TRBJ1-1, with D perhaps TRBD1 (6 bases). The germline V and J ends were trimmed by 2 bases and 11 bases, with 18 bases remaining between them. Germline V CDR1 and CDR2: MNHNS, SASEGT. The CDR3 has 14 residues. The CDR3 DNA reads TGTGCCAGCAGTGAATCTTACAGGGCCCTTTGGGCTTTCTTT. Protein sequence: CASSESYRALWAFF.

The rearrangement links TRBV9 to TRBJ2-1, with 9 nucleotides matching TRBD2. J gave up 5 bases and V 4 bases, and 10 bases lay outside the gene matches. This CDR3 is built from 16 residues. Germline V gene data show CDR1 as SGDLS and CDR2 as YYNGEE. The CDR3 reads CASSPRGLAHDNEQFF. The DNA for the CDR3 is TGTGCCAGCAGCCCACGAGGACTAGCGCACGACAATGAGCAGTTCTTC.

V gene TRBV7-3 combines with J gene TRBJ2-1; 16 bases match TRBD2. Germline V lookup: CDR1 SGHTA, CDR2 FQGTGA. V was clipped by 2 bases and J by 1 base; unmatched bases: 2. The CDR3 covers 18 residues. Here the CDR3 DNA reads TGTGCCAGCAGCTTAGGGACTAGCGGGAGGGGGTCCTACAATGAGCAGTTCTTC. Amino acids: CASSLGTSGRGSYNEQFF.

The V call is TRBV11-2, the J call TRBJ2-5, with a possible D match to TRBD2 (5 bases). CDR1 SGHAT and CDR2 FQNNGV come from the germline V gene. This CDR3 comprises 17 residues. The V end was cut by 4 bases, the J end by 4 bases, with 22 bases between. CDR3 coding DNA: TGTGCCAGCAGCTCATTAAGGCGGACTCCGGAGCGAGAGACCCAGTACTTC. It codes for CASSSLRRTPERETQYF. Full variable domain (rest looked up from reference TRBV11-2 and TRBJ2-5): EAGVAQSPRYKIIEKRQSVAFWCNPISGHATLYWYQQILGQGPKLLIQFQNNGVVDDSQLPKDRFSAERLKGVDSTLKIQPAKLEDSAVYLCASSSLRRTPERETQYFGPGTRLLVL.

In regard to this clone: This same CDR3 is encoded by further DNA sequences in the sample. The V call is TRBV5-1, the J call TRBJ2-7, with D tentatively TRBD1 (6 bases). The CDR3 runs 14 residues. Looked up from germline, CDR1 is SGHRS and CDR2 is YFSETQ. Trimming removed 0 bases at V and 2 bases at J, with 9 bases between. Written as DNA, the CDR3 is TGCGCCAGCAGCTTGGAAGACAGGACCTACGAGCAGTACTTC. This codes for CASSLEDRTYEQYF.

The chain links TRBV7-8 to TRBJ2-5; 12 nucleotides agree with TRBD2. After removal of 5 bases from V and 4 bases from J, the junction contained 5 bases not matched to a gene. The CDR3 has 15 amino acids. Germline V gene data show CDR1 as SGHVS and CDR2 as FQNEAQ. The CDR3: CASSPPGLAGETQYF. The CDR3 region has the DNA TGTGCCAGCAGCCCCCCGGGACTAGCGGGAGAGACCCAGTACTTC. Drawing the rest from reference TRBV7-8 and TRBJ2-5, the complete variable domain is GAGVSQSPRYKVAKRGQDVALRCDPISGHVSLFWYQQALGQGPEFLTYFQNEAQLDKSGLPSDRFFAERPEGSVSTLKIQRTQQEDSAVYLCASSPPGLAGETQYFGPGTRLLVL.

This chain uses TRBV23-1 with TRBJ2-2; 7 bases are a match to TRBD2. TRBV23-1 has ORF status, its function being uncertain. CDR3 size: 19 residues. The junction had 21 bases not matched to a gene; V was cut back by 8 bases and J by 3 bases. This CDR3 reads CASLRAGREWRRDTGELFF. CDR3 DNA sequence: TGCGCCAGCTTGCGCGCAGGGCGGGAGTGGCGGCGGGACACCGGGGAGCTGTTTTTT.

Written as DNA, the CDR3 is TGTGCCAGCAGCCGATTGACAGGGGGCGCTTACACTGAAGCTTTCTTT. Amino acid sequence: CASSRLTGGAYTEAFF. The rearrangement links TRBV16 to TRBJ1-1; 10 positions match TRBD1. This CDR3 contains 16 residues. CDR1 is KGHSY and CDR2 is FQNENV in the germline V gene. Trimming took 4 bases from V and 3 from J; bases not matched to a gene: 8.

The gene calls are TRBV6-6 and TRBJ1-4; a weak D match, TRBD1 (5 bases). Trimming cost V 2 bases and J 8 bases, with 15 bases left between them. The germline CDR1 and CDR2 sequences are MNHNY and SVGAGI (reference sequence). The CDR3 is 15 residues long. The CDR3 sequence: CASSYPPLKGEKLFF. Written as DNA, the CDR3 is TGTGCCAGCAGTTACCCTCCTCTCAAGGGGGAAAAACTGTTTTTT.

The chain has TRBV9 and TRBJ2-3; D is uncertain. This CDR3 region has 16 residues. Germline loops: CDR1 SGDLS, CDR2 YYNGEE. V was pared by 0 bases and J by 0 bases, with 11 bases between. CDR3 region: CASSVAGQTSTDTQYF. DNA of the CDR3: TGTGCCAGCAGCGTAGCTGGGCAAACTAGCACAGATACGCAGTATTTT.

The chain couples TRBV11-1 to TRBJ2-7, with D maybe TRBD2 (5 bases). From germline, CDR1 is SGHAT and CDR2 FQDESV (reference sequence). Trimming cost V 5 bases and J 1 base, with 12 bases left between them. This CDR3 is built from 14 residues. CDR3 bases: TGTGCCAGCAGCCCCCGACGGACTTCCTACGAGCAGTACTTC. It yields the protein CASSPRRTSYEQYF.

This clone was counted a single time. Additional DNA sequences in this sample encode the identical CDR3. J is TRBJ1-5 and V is TRBV7-9; 10 bases match TRBD1. The germline CDR1 and CDR2 sequences are SEHNR and FQNEAQ (reference sequence). The CDR3 covers 16 residues. J was trimmed by 2 bases and V by 0 bases; bases with no gene match: 1. Written as DNA, the CDR3 is TGTGCCAGCAGCTTAGCAGGGACAGGGGGCAATCAGCCCCAGCATTTT. It yields the protein CASSLAGTGGNQPQHF.

J is TRBJ1-5 and V is TRBV28; D might be TRBD1 (5 bases). The CDR3 has 12 residues. V gave up 5 bases and J gave up 11 bases, with 13 bases separating them. Per the germline V gene, CDR1 is MDHEN and CDR2 is SYDVKM. The CDR3 region is CASSPGWGAQHF. CDR3 in DNA: TGTGCCAGCAGTCCGGGCTGGGGGGCCCAGCATTTT.

V and J are TRBV19 and TRBJ2-7; 7 bases are shared with TRBD2. Germline assignment: CDR1 LNHDA and CDR2 SQIVND (reference sequence). The V segment lost 2 bases and the J segment 6 bases; nucleotides outside the gene matches: 10. This CDR3 contains 15 residues. Here the CDR3 reads CASSISGGSNAEQYF. The CDR3 nucleotides are TGTGCCAGTAGTATATCGGGCGGGAGTAACGCCGAGCAGTACTTC.

A note on this clone: Other DNA sequences in this specimen translate into the identical CDR3. The rearrangement uses TRBV6-1 and TRBJ1-5; no definite D call. V was clipped by 6 bases and J by 1 base, with 4 bases between them. The CDR3 totals 12 residues. Germline loops: CDR1 MNHNS, CDR2 SASEGT. This CDR3 reads CASRDSNQPQHF. CDR3 bases: TGTGCCAGCAGGGACAGCAATCAGCCCCAGCATTTT.

V and J are TRBV14 and TRBJ2-7; the match to TRBD2 covers 16 bases. The CDR3 runs to 20 residues. Per germline, CDR1 SGHDN and CDR2 FVKESK. Losses at the gene ends were 6 bases for V and 2 bases for J; bases not matched to a gene: 16. The CDR3 here is CASSRRASPGLAGGPYEQYF. The CDR3, as DNA: TGTGCCAGCAGTAGGCGCGCCTCACCGGGACTAGCGGGAGGGCCCTACGAGCAGTACTTC.